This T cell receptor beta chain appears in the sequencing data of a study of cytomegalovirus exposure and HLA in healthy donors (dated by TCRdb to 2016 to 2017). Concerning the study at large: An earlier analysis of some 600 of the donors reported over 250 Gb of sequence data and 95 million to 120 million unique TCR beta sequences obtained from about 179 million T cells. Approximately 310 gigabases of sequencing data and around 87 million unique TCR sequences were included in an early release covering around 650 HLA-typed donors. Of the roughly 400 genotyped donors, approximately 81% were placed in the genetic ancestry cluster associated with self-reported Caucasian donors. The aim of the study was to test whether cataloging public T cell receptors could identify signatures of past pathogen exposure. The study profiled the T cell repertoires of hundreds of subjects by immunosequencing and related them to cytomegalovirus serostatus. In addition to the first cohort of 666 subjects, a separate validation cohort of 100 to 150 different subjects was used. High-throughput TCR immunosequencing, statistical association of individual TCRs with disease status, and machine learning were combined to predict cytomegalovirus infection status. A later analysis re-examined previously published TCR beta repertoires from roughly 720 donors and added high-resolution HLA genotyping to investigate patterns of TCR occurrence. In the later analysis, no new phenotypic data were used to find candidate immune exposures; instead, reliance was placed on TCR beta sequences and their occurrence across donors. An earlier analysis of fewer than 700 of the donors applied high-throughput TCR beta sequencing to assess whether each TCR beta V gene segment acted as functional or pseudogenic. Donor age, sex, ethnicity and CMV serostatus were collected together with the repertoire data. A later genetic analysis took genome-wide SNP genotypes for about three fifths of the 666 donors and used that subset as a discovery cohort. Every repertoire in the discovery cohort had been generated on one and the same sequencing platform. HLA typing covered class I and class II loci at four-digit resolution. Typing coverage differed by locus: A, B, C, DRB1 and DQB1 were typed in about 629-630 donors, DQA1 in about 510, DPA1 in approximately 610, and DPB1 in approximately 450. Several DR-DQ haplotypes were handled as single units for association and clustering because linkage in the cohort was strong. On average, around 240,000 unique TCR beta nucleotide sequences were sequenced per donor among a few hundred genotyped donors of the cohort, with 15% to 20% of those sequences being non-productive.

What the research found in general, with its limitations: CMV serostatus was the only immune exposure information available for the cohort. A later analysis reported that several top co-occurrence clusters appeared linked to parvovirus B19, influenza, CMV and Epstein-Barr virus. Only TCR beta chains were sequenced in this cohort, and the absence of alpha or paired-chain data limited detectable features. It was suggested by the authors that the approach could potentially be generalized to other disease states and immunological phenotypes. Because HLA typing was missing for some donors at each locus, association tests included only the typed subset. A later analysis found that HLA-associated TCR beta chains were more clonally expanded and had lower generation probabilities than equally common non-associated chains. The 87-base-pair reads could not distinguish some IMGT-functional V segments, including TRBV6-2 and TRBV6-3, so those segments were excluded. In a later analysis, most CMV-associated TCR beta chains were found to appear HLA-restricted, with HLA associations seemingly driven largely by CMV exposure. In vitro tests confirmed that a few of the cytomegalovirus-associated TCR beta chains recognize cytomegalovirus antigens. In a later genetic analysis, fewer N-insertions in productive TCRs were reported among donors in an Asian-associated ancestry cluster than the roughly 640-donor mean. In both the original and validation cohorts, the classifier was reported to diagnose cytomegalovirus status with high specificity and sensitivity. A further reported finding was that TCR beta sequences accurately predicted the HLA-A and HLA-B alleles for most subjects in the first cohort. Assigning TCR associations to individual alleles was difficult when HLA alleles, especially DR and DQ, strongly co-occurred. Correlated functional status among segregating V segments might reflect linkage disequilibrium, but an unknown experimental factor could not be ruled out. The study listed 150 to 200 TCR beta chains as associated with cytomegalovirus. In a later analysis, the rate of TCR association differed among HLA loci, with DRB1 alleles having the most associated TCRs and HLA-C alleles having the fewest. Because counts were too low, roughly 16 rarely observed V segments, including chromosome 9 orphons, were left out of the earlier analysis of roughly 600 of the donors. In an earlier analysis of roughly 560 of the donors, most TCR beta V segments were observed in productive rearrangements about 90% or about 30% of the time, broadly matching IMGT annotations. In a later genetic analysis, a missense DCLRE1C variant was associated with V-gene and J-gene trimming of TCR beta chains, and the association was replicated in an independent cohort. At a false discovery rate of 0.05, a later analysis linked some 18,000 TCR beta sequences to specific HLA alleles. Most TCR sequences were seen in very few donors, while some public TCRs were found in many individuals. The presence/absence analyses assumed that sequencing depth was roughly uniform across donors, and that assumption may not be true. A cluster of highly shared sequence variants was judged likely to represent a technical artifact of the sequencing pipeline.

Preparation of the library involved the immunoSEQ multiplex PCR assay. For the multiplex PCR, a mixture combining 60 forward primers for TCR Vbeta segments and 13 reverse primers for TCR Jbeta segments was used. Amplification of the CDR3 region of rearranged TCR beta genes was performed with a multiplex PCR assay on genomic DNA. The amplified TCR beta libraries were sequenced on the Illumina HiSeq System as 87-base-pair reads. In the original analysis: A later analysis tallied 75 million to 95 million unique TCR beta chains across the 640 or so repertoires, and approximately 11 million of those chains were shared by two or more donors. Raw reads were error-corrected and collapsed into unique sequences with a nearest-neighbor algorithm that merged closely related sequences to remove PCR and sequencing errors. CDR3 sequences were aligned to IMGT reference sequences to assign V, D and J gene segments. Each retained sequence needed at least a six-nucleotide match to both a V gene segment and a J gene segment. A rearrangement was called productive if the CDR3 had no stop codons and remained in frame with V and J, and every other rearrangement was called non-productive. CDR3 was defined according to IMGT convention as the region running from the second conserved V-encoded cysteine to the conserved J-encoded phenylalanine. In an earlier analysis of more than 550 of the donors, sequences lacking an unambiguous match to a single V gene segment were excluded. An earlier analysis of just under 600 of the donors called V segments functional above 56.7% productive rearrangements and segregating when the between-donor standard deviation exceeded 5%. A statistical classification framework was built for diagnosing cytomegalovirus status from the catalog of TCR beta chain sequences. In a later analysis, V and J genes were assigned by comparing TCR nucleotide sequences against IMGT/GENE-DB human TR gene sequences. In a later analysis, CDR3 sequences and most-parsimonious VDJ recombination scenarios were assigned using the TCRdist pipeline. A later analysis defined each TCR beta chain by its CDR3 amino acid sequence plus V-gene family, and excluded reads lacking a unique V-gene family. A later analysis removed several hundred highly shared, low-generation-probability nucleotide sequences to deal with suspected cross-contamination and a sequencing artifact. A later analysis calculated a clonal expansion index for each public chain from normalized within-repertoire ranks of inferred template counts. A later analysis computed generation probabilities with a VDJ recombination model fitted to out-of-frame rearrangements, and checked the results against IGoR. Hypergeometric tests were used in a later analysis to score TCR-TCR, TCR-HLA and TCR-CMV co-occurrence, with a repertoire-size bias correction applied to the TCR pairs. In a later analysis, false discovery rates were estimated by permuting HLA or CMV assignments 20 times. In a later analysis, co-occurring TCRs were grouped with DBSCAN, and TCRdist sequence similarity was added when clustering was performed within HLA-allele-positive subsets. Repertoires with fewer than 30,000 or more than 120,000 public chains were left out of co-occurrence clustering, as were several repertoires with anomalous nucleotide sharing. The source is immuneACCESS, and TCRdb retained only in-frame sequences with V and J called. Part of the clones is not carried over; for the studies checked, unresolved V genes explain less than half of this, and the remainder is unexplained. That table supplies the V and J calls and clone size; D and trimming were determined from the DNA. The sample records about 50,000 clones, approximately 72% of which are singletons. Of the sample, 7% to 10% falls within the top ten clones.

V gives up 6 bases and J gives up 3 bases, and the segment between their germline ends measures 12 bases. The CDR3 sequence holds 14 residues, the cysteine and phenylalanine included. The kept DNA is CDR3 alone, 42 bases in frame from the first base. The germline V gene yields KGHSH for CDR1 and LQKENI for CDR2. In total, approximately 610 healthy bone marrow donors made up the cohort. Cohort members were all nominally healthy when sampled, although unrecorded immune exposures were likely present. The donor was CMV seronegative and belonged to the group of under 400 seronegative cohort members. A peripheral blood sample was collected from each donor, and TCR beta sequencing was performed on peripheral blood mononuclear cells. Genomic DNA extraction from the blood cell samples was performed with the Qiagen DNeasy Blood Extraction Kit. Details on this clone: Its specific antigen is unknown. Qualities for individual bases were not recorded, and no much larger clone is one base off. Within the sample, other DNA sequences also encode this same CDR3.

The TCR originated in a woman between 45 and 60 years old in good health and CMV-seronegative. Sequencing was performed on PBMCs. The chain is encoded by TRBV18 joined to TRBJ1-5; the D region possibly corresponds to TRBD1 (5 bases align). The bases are TGTGCCAGCTCTCTGGCGGGGGACAATCAGCCCCAGCATTTT. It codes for CASSLAGDNQPQHF.